One and the same sample provided the 28 T cell receptor beta chains below, sequenced in a study of blood T cells in healthy people across ages. A second PCR, run for roughly 6 to 11 cycles, used a sample-barcoded 5' primer plus a J-beta primer mix. TCRdb independently ran MiXCR on the 5' RACE reads; one entry per CDR3 protein. The sample lists roughly 1,500,000 distinct CDR3 sequences; 42% were seen once. Material: blood. These receptors originate from a woman in her late teens or twenties in good health.

This clonotype has more than one count but fewer than ten. V usage is TRBV7-9 and J usage is TRBJ2-7; D gene uncertain. CDR1 is SEHNR and CDR2 is FQNEAQ in the germline V gene (reference sequence). This CDR3 comprises 16 residues. The V end was cut by 5 bases, the J end by 3 bases, with 20 bases between. The DNA of the CDR3 is TGTGCCAGCAGCCCTACCCCGGGCGAAAGCTTCTACGAGCAGTACTTC. Its protein product is CASSPTPGESFYEQYF.

This clonotype has more than one count but fewer than ten. The chain employs TRBV2 and TRBJ2-1; D is uncertain. V lost 8 bases and J lost 0, with 8 bases in between. This CDR3 has 13 amino acids. Germline CDR1 and CDR2: SNHLY and FYNNEI. CDR3 sequence reads: CASRAFSYNEQFF. CDR3 nucleotides: TGTGCCAGCCGGGCATTCTCCTACAATGAGCAGTTCTTC.

The rearrangement uses TRBV20-1 and TRBJ1-2, with a weak D call TRBD1 (5 bases). CDR3 length equals 12 residues. Germline CDR1 DFQATT, CDR2 SNEGSKA (reference sequence). The V end was cut by 1 base, the J end by 9 bases, with 12 bases between. The CDR3 here is CSARGRDGRYTF. In DNA form, the CDR3 reads TGCAGTGCTAGAGGCCGGGACGGCCGCTACACCTTC.

This clonotype turned up a few times. V is TRBV2 and J is TRBJ1-2, with a tentative D call TRBD1 (6 bases). The V end lost 5 bases, the J end lost 4 bases, and 17 bases lay between the germline ends. The germline V gene has CDR1 SNHLY and CDR2 FYNNEI. There are 15 residues in the CDR3. The CDR3, as DNA: TGTGCCAGCAGTTCTAAACAGGGCTTGGGCTATGGCTACACCTTC. Its protein product is CASSSKQGLGYGYTF.

This chain uses TRBV27 with TRBJ2-7; D might be TRBD1 or TRBD2, each matching 6 bases. The germline V and J ends were trimmed by 5 bases and 4 bases, with 21 bases remaining between them. This CDR3 has 16 residues. CDR1 MNHEY and CDR2 SMNVEV come from the germline V gene (reference sequence). CDR3 sequence reads: CASSPVGGRVTYEQYF. The CDR3 bases are TGTGCCAGCAGTCCAGTGGGGGGCAGGGTGACATACGAGCAGTACTTC.

V gene TRBV5-4 combines with J gene TRBJ2-7; TRBD2 is a possible D gene (5 bases). Per germline, CDR1 SGHNT and CDR2 YYREEE (reference sequence). With 5 bases removed from V and 2 bases from J, the gap between germline ends came to 11 bases. The CDR3 extends over 13 amino acids. The DNA of the CDR3 is TGTGCCAGCAGTCGGGGTGGGGCCTACGAGCAGTACTTC. It translates to CASSRGGAYEQYF.

About this clonotype itself: A much larger clone lies one base from this, so it may be a read error. The V gene is TRBV12-3 or TRBV12-4, the J gene TRBJ2-3; TRBD2 aligns across 9 bases. This CDR3 is built from 15 residues. The CDR3 DNA follows: TGTACCAGCAGCAAACCGGGACTAGCCAGAGATACGCAGTATTTT. This encodes CTSSKPGLARDTQYF.

This clonotype has just one count. The chain combines TRBV4-1 with TRBJ2-7; possibly TRBD1 for D (6 bases). This CDR3 has 15 amino acids. V was pared by 4 bases and J by 0 bases, with 13 bases between. Germline V CDR1 and CDR2: MGHRA, YSYEKL. CDR3: CASSPREGDSYEQYF. Written as DNA, the CDR3 is TGCGCCAGCAGCCCCCGAGAGGGGGACTCCTACGAGCAGTACTTC.

The chain recombines TRBV9 with TRBJ1-2; D remains ambiguous. The CDR3 runs to 15 residues. With 0 bases removed from V and 4 bases from J, the gap between germline ends came to 13 bases. CDR1 and CDR2 (germline): SGDLS, YYNGEE. The CDR3 protein is CASSVADARRYGYTF. The CDR3 nucleotides read TGTGCCAGCAGCGTAGCGGACGCTCGGCGCTATGGCTACACCTTC.

This clonotype was seen more than once but under ten times. V is TRBV6-6 and J is TRBJ2-1; 13 bases match TRBD2. Germline CDR1 MNHNY, CDR2 SVGAGI (reference sequence). The V and J ends lost 11 bases and 10 bases, in that order; junction bases with no gene match: 5. CDR3 size: 12 residues. The CDR3 protein is CALGLAGVEQFF. CDR3 DNA: TGTGCCCTAGGACTAGCGGGGGTGGAGCAGTTCTTC.

Only one count was recorded for this clonotype. The chain carries TRBV6-5 and TRBJ1-2, with 8 bases identical to TRBD1. The CDR3 loop spans 14 amino acids. V shed 8 bases, J shed 6 bases, and the junction held 11 bases outside the gene matches. Per the germline V gene, CDR1 is MNHEY and CDR2 is SVGAGI. CDR3: CASSPRTGIHGYTF. Here the CDR3 DNA reads TGTGCCAGCTCTCCCAGGACAGGGATACATGGCTACACCTTC.

This chain connects TRBV2 to TRBJ2-4; D possibly corresponds to TRBD1 (5 bases). Germline V gene data show CDR1 as SNHLY and CDR2 as FYNNEI. Trimming removed 7 bases from V and 9 bases from J, with 16 bases in between. This CDR3 has 13 amino acids. CDR3 nucleotide sequence: TGTGCCAGCACAGAGGTGGGGCAGGGCATTCAGTACTTC. Encoded protein: CASTEVGQGIQYF.

The chain uses TRBV3-1 and TRBJ2-3; a possible D gene is TRBD2 (6 bases). Trimming stripped 4 bases from V and 0 bases from J, with 11 bases between. This CDR3 is 15 amino acids long. The germline gives CDR1 LGHDT, CDR2 YNNKEL (reference sequence). CDR3 in DNA: TGTGCCAGCAGCCTTACGGGACTCAGCACAGATACGCAGTATTTT. Translating gives CASSLTGLSTDTQYF.

The V call is TRBV5-1, the J call TRBJ2-1; 7 bases fit TRBD1. Germline-derived CDR1 and CDR2 are SGHRS and YFSETQ. CDR3 length equals 14 residues. Trimming took 7 bases from V and 3 from J; bases not matched to a gene: 7. This chain's CDR3 is CASFSDRFYNEQFF. The CDR3 bases are TGCGCCAGCTTTTCGGACAGGTTCTACAATGAGCAGTTCTTC.

This clonotype was counted many times. This sequence joins TRBV27 and TRBJ2-7; 9 bases agree with TRBD1. This CDR3 is 13 amino acids long. With V trimmed by 5 bases and J by 4 bases, 3 bases remained unmatched. In germline, CDR1 is MNHEY, CDR2 SMNVEV (reference sequence). The CDR3 sequence: CASSVGTGYEQYF. The DNA for the CDR3 is TGTGCCAGCAGTGTGGGGACAGGGTACGAGCAGTACTTC.

This chain links TRBV13 with TRBJ1-2, with D perhaps matching TRBD1 (6 bases). Between the trimmed V and J ends, which lost 5 bases and 2 bases, there was a span of 24 bases. This CDR3 has 18 amino acids. Germline CDR1 is PRHDT and CDR2 is FYEKMQ (reference sequence). The CDR3 sequence is CASSHPKRQAKPNYGYTF. The CDR3 nucleotides are TGTGCCAGCAGCCATCCAAAGAGACAGGCCAAGCCCAACTATGGCTACACCTTC.

This chain links TRBV5-1 with TRBJ1-1, with no clear D. The CDR3 is made up of 16 amino acids. Per germline, CDR1 SGHRS and CDR2 YFSETQ. Trimming pared 0 bases from V and 1 base from J, leaving 13 bases between. CDR3 bases: TGCGCCAGCAGCTTGGGCGTTGTGGCCCAGAACACTGAAGCTTTCTTT. Its protein is CASSLGVVAQNTEAFF. The complete variable domain, with remaining parts taken from reference TRBV5-1 and TRBJ1-1, reads KAGVTQTPRYLIKTRGQQVTLSCSPISGHRSVSWYQQTPGQGLQFLFEYFSETQRNKGNFPGRFSGRQFSNSRSEMNVSTLELGDSALYLCASSLGVVAQNTEAFFGQGTRLTVV.

V usage is TRBV19 and J usage is TRBJ1-2; no reliable D call. The CDR3 has 13 residues. Trimming took off 7 bases at V and 8 bases at J, with 17 bases between the two ends. From germline, CDR1 is LNHDA and CDR2 SQIVND (reference sequence). Here the CDR3 DNA reads TGTGCCAGTACCGCCGGGATAGCTCGGGGCTACACCTTC. It specifies CASTAGIARGYTF.

V is TRBV5-1 and J is TRBJ2-3; TRBD1 or TRBD2 may be the D gene (5 bases each). CDR3 length: 14 amino acids. Trimming took 3 bases from V and 8 from J, leaving 16 bases between them. Per the germline V gene, CDR1 is SGHRS and CDR2 is YFSETQ. The CDR3 is CASSSGTSQSTQYF. In nucleotides, the CDR3 is TGCGCCAGCAGCTCAGGGACCTCACAGAGTACGCAGTATTTT.

This rearrangement joins TRBV7-8 to TRBJ2-1; 9 positions agree with TRBD1. CDR3 size: 18 residues. V dropped 5 bases and J dropped 8; count of bases not matched to a gene: 19. Germline CDR1 is SGHVS and CDR2 is FQNEAQ. The CDR3 sequence: CASSPGLLDGQGSYEQFF. CDR3 DNA: TGTGCCAGCAGCCCCGGGCTCCTCGACGGACAGGGGTCCTATGAGCAGTTCTTC.

V gene TRBV21-1 combines with J gene TRBJ2-3; the table calls TRBD1, which could not be checked here. TRBV21-1 is a documented pseudogene. This CDR3 spans 17 amino acids. DNA for the CDR3: TGTGCCAGCAGCAAACCCTCAGGGGAGACGAGCACAGATACGCAGTATTTT. This gives the protein CASSKPSGETSTDTQYF.

This chain links TRBV7-9 with TRBJ2-5, with a possible D match to TRBD2 (6 bases). The germline V gene encodes CDR1 SEHNR and CDR2 FQNEAQ (reference sequence). Trimming left V 2 bases short and J 2 bases short, with 15 bases between. The CDR3 covers 16 residues. The CDR3 here is CASSLTERAGQETQYF. CDR3 in DNA: TGTGCCAGCAGCTTAACGGAAAGGGCGGGACAAGAGACCCAGTACTTC.

At least ten counts were recorded for this clonotype. The CDR3 DNA reads TGCGCCAGCAGCTTTAGGGGTCGTGGGGAAGAAACCTATGGCTACACCTTC. Protein product: CASSFRGRGEETYGYTF. The genes are TRBV5-1 and TRBJ1-2, with D perhaps matching TRBD1 (5 bases). The CDR3 runs 17 residues. In germline, CDR1 is SGHRS, CDR2 YFSETQ. Trimming removed 2 bases at V and 4 bases at J, with 21 bases between.

The J gene is TRBJ2-3, the V gene TRBV20-1; D perhaps matches TRBD1 (5 bases). The CDR3 loop spans 14 amino acids. The germline V gene has CDR1 DFQATT and CDR2 SNEGSKA (reference sequence). Trimming took off 1 base at V and 7 bases at J, with 15 bases between the two ends. CDR3 protein: CSARGGSPGNTQYF. The CDR3 DNA reads TGCAGTGCTAGAGGCGGTTCCCCAGGGAATACGCAGTATTTT.

This clonotype was seen only once. The rearrangement links TRBV29-1 to TRBJ2-7, with D possibly matching TRBD1 (6 bases). Trimming left V 5 bases short and J 6 bases short, with 14 bases between. The CDR3 totals 12 residues. CDR1 and CDR2 (germline): SQVTM, ANQGSEA. This CDR3 reads CSVTQGLAEQYF. CDR3 nucleotides: TGCAGCGTTACACAGGGTCTCGCCGAGCAGTACTTC.

This clonotype appeared a few times. The chain combines TRBV7-9 with TRBJ2-7, with 8 bases that match TRBD2. From germline, CDR1 is SEHNR and CDR2 FQNEAQ (reference sequence). CDR3 length equals 16 residues. Losses at the gene ends were 1 base for V and 2 bases for J; bases not matched to a gene: 7. The CDR3 region is CASSLGVGGATYEQYF. CDR3 in DNA: TGTGCCAGCAGCTTAGGTGTCGGGGGGGCGACCTACGAGCAGTACTTC.

This clonotype was observed a few times. The chain joins TRBV3-1 to TRBJ2-2; 12 nucleotides match TRBD2. Unmatched junction bases numbered 9, after V lost 1 base and J lost 3 bases. The CDR3 consists of 19 residues. Per germline, CDR1 LGHDT and CDR2 YNNKEL (reference sequence). CDR3 sequence: CASSQGVFGLAGYTGELFF. Here the CDR3 DNA reads TGTGCCAGCAGCCAAGGTGTTTTTGGACTAGCGGGGTACACCGGGGAGCTGTTTTTT.

The DNA of the CDR3 is TGCAGTGCTAGAGATCGGGGAGGGCCCACAGATACGCAGTATTTT. Translating it yields CSARDRGGPTDTQYF. This chain links TRBV20-1 with TRBJ2-3; 7 bases match TRBD2. Germline V gene sequence: CDR1 DFQATT, CDR2 SNEGSKA (reference sequence). V was pared by 0 bases and J by 2 bases, with 5 bases of the junction left unmatched. This CDR3 has 15 amino acids.